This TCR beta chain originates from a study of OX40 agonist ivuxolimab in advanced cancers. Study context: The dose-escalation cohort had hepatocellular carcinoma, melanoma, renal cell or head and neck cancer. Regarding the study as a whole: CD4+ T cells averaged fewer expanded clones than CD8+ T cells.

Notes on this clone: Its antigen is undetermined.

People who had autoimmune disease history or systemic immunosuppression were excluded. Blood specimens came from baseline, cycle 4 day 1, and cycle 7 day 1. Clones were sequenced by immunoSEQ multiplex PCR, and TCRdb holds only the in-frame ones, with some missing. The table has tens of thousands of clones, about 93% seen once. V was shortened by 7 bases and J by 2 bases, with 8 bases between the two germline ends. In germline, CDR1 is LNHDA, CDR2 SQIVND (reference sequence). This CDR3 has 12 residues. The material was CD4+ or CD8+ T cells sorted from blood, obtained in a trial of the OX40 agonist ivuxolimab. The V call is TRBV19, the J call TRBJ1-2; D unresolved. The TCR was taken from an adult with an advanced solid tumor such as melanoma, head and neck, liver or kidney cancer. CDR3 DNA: TGTGCCAGTAAGGCCAGAAACTATGGCTACACCTTC. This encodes CASKARNYGYTF.